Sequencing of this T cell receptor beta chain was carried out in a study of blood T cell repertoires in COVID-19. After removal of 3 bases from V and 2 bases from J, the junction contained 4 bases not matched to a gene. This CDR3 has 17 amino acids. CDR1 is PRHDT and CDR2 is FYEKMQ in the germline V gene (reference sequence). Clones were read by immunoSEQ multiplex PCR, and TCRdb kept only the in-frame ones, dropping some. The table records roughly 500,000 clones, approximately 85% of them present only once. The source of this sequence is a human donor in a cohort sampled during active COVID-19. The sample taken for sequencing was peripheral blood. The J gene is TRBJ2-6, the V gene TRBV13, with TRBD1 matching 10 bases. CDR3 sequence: CASSLDRGSAGANVLTF. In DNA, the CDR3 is TGTGCCAGCAGCTTGGACAGGGGGTCTGCTGGGGCCAACGTCCTGACTTTC.